This T cell receptor beta chain was captured in a study of cytomegalovirus exposure and HLA in healthy donors. Points from the study as a whole: An assumption of roughly uniform sequencing depth across donors underlay the presence/absence analyses. Reported performance of the classifier showed diagnosis of cytomegalovirus status with high specificity and sensitivity. HLA alleles showed associations with some 17,000 TCR beta sequences in a later analysis, at a 0.05 false discovery rate.

Primers: 60 Vbeta forward and 13 Jbeta reverse. Repertoires were generated with immunoSEQ multiplex PCR, while TCRdb's copy carries only in-frame clones and drops some. Altogether roughly 66,000 clones are present, 75% to 80% being singletons, with the ten largest covering roughly 8%. A note on this clone: The antigen is unknown.

Sequencing was performed on PBMCs. The clonotype was recovered from a young man in good health and CMV-seropositive.

The CDR3 DNA sequence: TGTGCCAGCAGAACTCTCCAGGGAGGCCAAGAGACCCAGTACTTC. Protein product: CASRTLQGGQETQYF. The chain carries TRBV6-5 and TRBJ2-5; D might be TRBD2 (6 bases). Germline V gene lookup returns CDR1 MNHEY and CDR2 SVGAGI. CDR3 length: 15 residues. With 6 bases removed from V and 1 base from J, the gap between germline ends came to 15 bases.